Described below is a single T cell receptor beta chain sequence and its context. The sample comes from a study of T cell changes during pregnancy in multiple sclerosis. The method was immunoSEQ multiplex PCR; TCRdb's version includes in-frame clones alone and lacks a portion of them. The table lists about 55,000 clones, 90% of them singletons, with around 0.57% in the top ten. The V gene's germline CDR1 is SGHNT and CDR2 YENEEA. CDR3 length equals 15 residues. The germline V and J ends were trimmed by 5 bases and 5 bases, with 15 bases remaining between them. The material was CD4+ T cells from peripheral blood mononuclear cells, obtained in the first trimester of pregnancy. The receptor's source is a female donor with multiple sclerosis, enrolled in a pregnancy study. The V and J genes are TRBV11-3 and TRBJ2-2, with D perhaps TRBD2 (6 bases). DNA for the CDR3: TGTGCCAGCAGCCCTAGCGTACTGGGGACCGGGGAGCTGTTTTTT. Its translation: CASSPSVLGTGELFF.